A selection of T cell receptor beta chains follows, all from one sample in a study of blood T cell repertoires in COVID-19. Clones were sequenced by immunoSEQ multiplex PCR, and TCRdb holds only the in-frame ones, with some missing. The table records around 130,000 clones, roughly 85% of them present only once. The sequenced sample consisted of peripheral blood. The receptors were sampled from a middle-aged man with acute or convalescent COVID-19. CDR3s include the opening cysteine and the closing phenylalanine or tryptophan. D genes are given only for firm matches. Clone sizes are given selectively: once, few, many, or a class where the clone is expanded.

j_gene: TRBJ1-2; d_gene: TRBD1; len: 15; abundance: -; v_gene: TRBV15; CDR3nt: TGTGCCACCAGCTACCCGGGACAGCCGAACTATGGCTACACCTTC; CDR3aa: CATSYPGQPNYGYTF
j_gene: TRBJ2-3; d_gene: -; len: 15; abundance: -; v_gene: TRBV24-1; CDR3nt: TGTGCCACCAGTGATTTTGGGACTGGAACAGATACGCAGTATTTT; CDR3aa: CATSDFGTGTDTQYF
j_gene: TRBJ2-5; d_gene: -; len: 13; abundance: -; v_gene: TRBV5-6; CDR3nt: TGTGCCAGCAGCCCAGATTCGGTAGCGACCCAGTACTTC; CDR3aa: CASSPDSVATQYF
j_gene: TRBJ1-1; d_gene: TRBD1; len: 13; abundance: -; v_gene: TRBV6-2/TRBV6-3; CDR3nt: TGTGCCAGCAGTTACGGGACAGTGCCTGAAGCTTTCTTT; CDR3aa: CASSYGTVPEAFF
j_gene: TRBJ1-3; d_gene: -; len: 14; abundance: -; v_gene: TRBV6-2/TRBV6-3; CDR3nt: TGTGCCAGCAGCTCAGGGGATATGGGAAACACCATATATTTT; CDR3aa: CASSSGDMGNTIYF
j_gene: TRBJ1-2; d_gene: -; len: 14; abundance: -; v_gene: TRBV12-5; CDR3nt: TGTGCTAGTGGTTTGCGGGGGGCGGACTATGGCTACACCTTC; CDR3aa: CASGLRGADYGYTF
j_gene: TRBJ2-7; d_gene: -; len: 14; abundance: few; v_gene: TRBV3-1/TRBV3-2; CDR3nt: TGTGCCAGCAGCCAAGTGGGACTCGACTACGAGCAGTACTTC; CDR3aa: CASSQVGLDYEQYF
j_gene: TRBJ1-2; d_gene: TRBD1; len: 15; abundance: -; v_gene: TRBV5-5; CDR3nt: TGTGCCAGCAGCTTCCCGGGACAGGCCCTACCTGGCTACACCTTC; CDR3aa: CASSFPGQALPGYTF
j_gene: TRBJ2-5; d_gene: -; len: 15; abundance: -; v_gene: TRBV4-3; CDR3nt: TGCGCCAGCAGCCAAAACTATAGAGGGCAAGAGACCCAGTACTTC; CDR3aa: CASSQNYRGQETQYF
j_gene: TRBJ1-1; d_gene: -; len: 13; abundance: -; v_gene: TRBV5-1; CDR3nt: TGCGCCAGCAGCACAGGGAGTCGGACTGAAGCTTTCTTT; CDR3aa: CASSTGSRTEAFF
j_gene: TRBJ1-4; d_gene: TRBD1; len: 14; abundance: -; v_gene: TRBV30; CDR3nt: TGTGCCTGGACCCCAGGGGGCCTTAATGAAAAACTGTTTTTT; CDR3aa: CAWTPGGLNEKLFF